A single sample is the source of the 22 T cell receptor beta chains below, sequenced in a study of shared clonotypes between healthy human individuals. Here immunoSEQ multiplex PCR was the method, and the copy in TCRdb shows in-frame clones only, minus some. The sample shows roughly 1,100,000 clones, roughly 70% of them seen only once. Material for sequencing was memory CD4+ T cells sorted from blood. As to subset: CD45RA-negative fraction. These receptors all come from a young man in good health.

V gene TRBV19 combines with J gene TRBJ2-3; D uncertain. Trimming took off 4 bases at V and 0 bases at J, with 8 bases between the two ends. Germline V CDR1 and CDR2: LNHDA, SQIVND (reference sequence). CDR3 size: 14 residues. The chain's CDR3 is CASSRRASTDTQYF. The CDR3 DNA sequence: TGTGCCAGTAGTAGAAGGGCAAGCACAGATACGCAGTATTTT.

This clone was found many times. The genes are TRBV11-1 and TRBJ2-5; 12 nucleotides match TRBD2. The J segment lost 1 base and the V segment lost 6 bases, leaving 12 bases of the junction unmatched. This CDR3 region has 18 residues. From germline, CDR1 is SGHAT and CDR2 FQDESV (reference sequence). CDR3 DNA: TGTGCCAGCAGTCTAGGGGCGACTAGCGGGGGAATCCAAGAGACCCAGTACTTC. Protein sequence: CASSLGATSGGIQETQYF.

The chain carries TRBV19 and TRBJ2-2; 10 nucleotides line up with TRBD2. This CDR3 contains 14 residues. The ends lost 7 bases at V and 8 bases at J; junction bases unmatched: 7. CDR1 and CDR2 (germline): LNHDA, SQIVND (reference sequence). In DNA, the CDR3 is TGTGCCAGTAAACTAGCGGGATTCTCTGGGGAGCTGTTTTTT. It yields the protein CASKLAGFSGELFF.

The V call is TRBV19, the J call TRBJ2-3, with D unclear. Trimming cost V 7 bases and J 1 base, with 9 bases left between them. The CDR3 has 13 residues. Germline V gives CDR1 LNHDA, CDR2 SQIVND (reference sequence). In DNA, the CDR3 is TGTGCCAGTACTGCGGTCCGCACAGATACGCAGTATTTT. Amino acid sequence: CASTAVRTDTQYF.

CDR3 region: CASRRVVQPQHF. In DNA, the CDR3 is TGTGCCAGCCGGAGGGTGGTTCAGCCCCAGCATTTT. The chain links TRBV28 to TRBJ1-5; unclear D gene. V lost 8 bases, J lost 6 bases, and 11 bases lay in between. Germline V gene lookup returns CDR1 MDHEN and CDR2 SYDVKM. The CDR3 contains 12 residues.

The chain has TRBV10-3 and TRBJ2-5; perhaps TRBD2 as D (6 bases). Per the germline V gene, CDR1 is ENHRY and CDR2 is SYGVKD. CDR3 length equals 14 residues. V was pared by 9 bases and J by 5 bases, with 19 bases between. The CDR3 sequence: CAISPGGPGETQYF. The CDR3 DNA follows: TGTGCCATTAGCCCAGGAGGGCCAGGGGAGACCCAGTACTTC.

This chain uses TRBV7-6 with TRBJ2-5; 9 bases line up with TRBD1. Trimming at V came to 6 bases and at J to 5 bases, leaving 10 bases not matched to a gene. The CDR3 is 15 amino acids. Germline V CDR1 and CDR2: SGHVS, FNYEAQ. CDR3 nucleotides: TGTGCCAGCAGTCTCGACAGGGGGATTGGGGAGACCCAGTACTTC. This gives the protein CASSLDRGIGETQYF.

The chain couples TRBV5-5 to TRBJ1-2, with TRBD1 matching 10 bases. Germline trimming cut 4 bases from V and 3 bases from J; bases unmatched to any gene: 9. CDR3 length equals 16 residues. Per germline, CDR1 SGHKS and CDR2 YYEKEE (reference sequence). The DNA of the CDR3 is TGTGCCAGCAGCGCACTCGTGACAGGGGGCGACTATGGCTACACCTTC. This translates into CASSALVTGGDYGYTF.

Only a few counts were recorded for this clone. The gene calls are TRBV4-1 and TRBJ2-1; D unclear. This CDR3 is built from 18 residues. Trimming pared 0 bases from V and 0 bases from J, leaving 15 bases between. Germline CDR1 and CDR2: MGHRA and YSYEKL. CDR3 region: CASSQEGGGASSYNEQFF. The CDR3, as DNA: TGCGCCAGCAGCCAAGAAGGTGGTGGCGCTAGCTCCTACAATGAGCAGTTCTTC.

This clone was found once. A far larger clone is one base from this, pointing to a likely read error. This same CDR3 is encoded by further DNA sequences in the sample. The chain joins TRBV4-3 to TRBJ2-7, with D possibly TRBD2 on 5 matching bases. This CDR3 has 16 amino acids. Germline loops: CDR1 LGHNA, CDR2 YSLEER. As DNA, the CDR3 is TGCGCTAGCAGCCAAGAGTGGACTTTCAGCTCCTACGAGCAGTACTTC. This translates into CASSQEWTFSSYEQYF.

This rearrangement joins TRBV18 to TRBJ2-3; 9 bases are shared with TRBD2. V dropped 0 bases and J dropped 5; count of bases not matched to a gene: 3. Per the germline V gene, CDR1 is KGHSH and CDR2 is LQKENI. The CDR3 runs to 15 residues. CDR3 coding DNA: TGTGCCAGCTCACCACCTAGCGGGGGAGGAGATACGCAGTATTTT. Amino acids: CASSPPSGGGDTQYF.

The chain couples TRBV27 to TRBJ2-7; TRBD2 matches 7 bases. The CDR3 is 14 amino acids. CDR1 is MNHEY and CDR2 is SMNVEV in the germline V gene (reference sequence). The V gene end was trimmed by 4 bases and the J gene end by 5 bases; junction bases not matched to a gene: 8. In DNA form, the CDR3 reads TGTGCCAGCAGTTGGGGAGGGAAGACCAACGAGCAGTACTTC. Its protein is CASSWGGKTNEQYF.

The V and J genes are TRBV27 and TRBJ1-4; the D gene is possibly TRBD1 (6 bases). The CDR3 is made up of 13 amino acids. From germline, CDR1 is MNHEY and CDR2 SMNVEV (reference sequence). V lost 7 bases, J lost 8 bases, and 14 bases lay in between. CDR3 DNA: TGTGCCAGCACAACAGGGTGGGGGGAAAAACTGTTTTTT. It translates to CASTTGWGEKLFF.

CDR3 bases: TGTGCCAGCAGCCAAAGACAGGGGTCCTACAATGAGCAGTTCTTC. This sequence encodes CASSQRQGSYNEQFF. The chain recombines TRBV7-6 with TRBJ2-1; 8 bases are shared with TRBD1. Trimming at V came to 5 bases and at J to 1 base, leaving 4 bases not matched to a gene. CDR3 length: 15 residues. Germline values: CDR1 SGHVS, CDR2 FNYEAQ.

This clone has a handful of counts. The genes are TRBV7-9 and TRBJ1-5, with D possibly matching TRBD1 (6 bases). V lost 1 base, J lost 5 bases, and 18 bases lay in between. This CDR3 is 17 amino acids long. Germline CDR1 reads SEHNR; CDR2 reads FQNEAQ (reference sequence). This CDR3 reads CASSLGAWGKGDQPQHF. DNA of the CDR3: TGTGCCAGCAGCTTAGGAGCCTGGGGCAAGGGGGATCAGCCCCAGCATTTT. Full variable domain (rest looked up from reference TRBV7-9 and TRBJ1-5): DTGVSQNPRHKITKRGQNVTFRCDPISEHNRLYWYRQTLGQGPEFLTYFQNEAQLEKSRLLSDRFSAERPKGSFSTLEIQRTEQGDSAMYLCASSLGAWGKGDQPQHFGDGTRLSIL.

This clone was observed once. The rearrangement links TRBV2 to TRBJ2-5; 8 bases are a match to TRBD1. Trimming took 5 bases from V and 6 from J; bases not matched to a gene: 5. The CDR3 runs to 13 residues. Germline CDR1 SNHLY, CDR2 FYNNEI. The CDR3 DNA follows: TGTGCCAGCAGTACACAGGGGGAGAAGACCCAGTACTTC. This codes for CASSTQGEKTQYF.

The chain joins TRBV13 to TRBJ2-2, with TRBD2 matching 7 bases. The trim removed 2 bases at V and 5 bases at J, leaving 2 bases unmatched. The CDR3 length is 14 residues. Germline loops: CDR1 PRHDT, CDR2 FYEKMQ (reference sequence). The CDR3 DNA reads TGTGCCAGCAGCTTATTGCGGGAGACCGGGGAGCTGTTTTTT. Its protein product is CASSLLRETGELFF.

Remarks on this clone: Distinct nucleotide sequences in the sample also encode this CDR3. This chain connects TRBV29-1 to TRBJ2-1, with D tentatively TRBD1 (5 bases). The germline V gene encodes CDR1 SQVTM and CDR2 ANQGSEA. V was pared by 3 bases and J by 5 bases, with 8 bases between. The CDR3 has 12 amino acids. CDR3 nucleotides: TGCAGCGTTGATAGGGGCGACAATGAGCAGTTCTTC. It translates to CSVDRGDNEQFF.

The rearrangement joins TRBV5-1 to TRBJ2-3; D is undetermined. Germline V gene lookup returns CDR1 SGHRS and CDR2 YFSETQ. CDR3 length: 13 amino acids. Trimming cost V 4 bases and J 5 bases, with 11 bases left between them. In nucleotides, the CDR3 is TGCGCCAGCAGCCGCCTGTGGCAAGATACGCAGTATTTT. Protein sequence: CASSRLWQDTQYF. The full variable domain, in which reference TRBV5-1 and TRBJ2-3 provide the parts outside the CDR3, is KAGVTQTPRYLIKTRGQQVTLSCSPISGHRSVSWYQQTPGQGLQFLFEYFSETQRNKGNFPGRFSGRQFSNSRSEMNVSTLELGDSALYLCASSRLWQDTQYFGPGTRLTVL.

The chain links TRBV5-1 to TRBJ2-2, with D possibly TRBD1 on 5 matching bases. Germline lookup yields CDR1 SGHRS and CDR2 YFSETQ. The CDR3 spans 14 residues. Trimming removed 2 bases from V and 7 bases from J, with 12 bases in between. The DNA for the CDR3 is TGCGCCAGCAGCTTTGGCAGGGTAAACGGGGAGCTGTTTTTT. Translation: CASSFGRVNGELFF.

A note on this clone: This CDR3 is also generated by other DNA sequences in the sample. DNA for the CDR3: TGTGCTAGTGGTCTCGGACTAGCGGGCTACAATGAGCAGTTCTTC. Encoded protein: CASGLGLAGYNEQFF. V is TRBV12-5 and J is TRBJ2-1; 11 bases agree with TRBD2. V dropped 5 bases and J dropped 3; count of bases not matched to a gene: 3. The germline V gene encodes CDR1 LGHNT and CDR2 FRNRAP. This CDR3 has 15 amino acids. Full variable domain (missing parts from reference TRBV12-5 and TRBJ2-1): DARVTQTPRHKVTEMGQEVTMRCQPILGHNTVFWYRQTMMQGLELLAYFRNRAPLDDSGMPKDRFSAEMPDATLATLKIQPSEPRDSAVYFCASGLGLAGYNEQFFGPGTRLTVL.

This clone has only a few counts. The J gene is TRBJ2-3, the V gene TRBV5-1; 10 nucleotides match TRBD2. Germline trimming cut 7 bases from V and 5 bases from J; bases unmatched to any gene: 10. This CDR3 contains 15 residues. CDR1 and CDR2 from the germline V gene are SGHRS and YFSETQ. CDR3 bases: TGCGCCAGCGCCCGGAGCGGGGGGGCGGGAGATACGCAGTATTTT. Protein product: CASARSGGAGDTQYF.